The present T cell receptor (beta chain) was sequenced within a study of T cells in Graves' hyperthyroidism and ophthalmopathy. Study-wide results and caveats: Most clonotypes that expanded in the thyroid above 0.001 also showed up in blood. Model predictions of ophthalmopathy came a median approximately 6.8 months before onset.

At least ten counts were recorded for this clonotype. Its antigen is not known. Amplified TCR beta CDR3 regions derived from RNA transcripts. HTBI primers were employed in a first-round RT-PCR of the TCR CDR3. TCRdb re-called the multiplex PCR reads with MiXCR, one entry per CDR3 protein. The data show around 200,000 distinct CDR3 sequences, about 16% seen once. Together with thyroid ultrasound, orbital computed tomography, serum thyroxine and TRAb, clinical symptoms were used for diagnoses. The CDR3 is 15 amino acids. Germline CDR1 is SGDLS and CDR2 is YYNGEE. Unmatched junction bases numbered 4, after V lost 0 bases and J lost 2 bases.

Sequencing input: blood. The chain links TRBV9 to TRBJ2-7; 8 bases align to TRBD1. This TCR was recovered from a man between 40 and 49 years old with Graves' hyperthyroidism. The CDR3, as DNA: TGTGCCAGCAGCGTAGTTGGGACAGGACCCTACGAGCAGTACTTC. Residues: CASSVVGTGPYEQYF.